This is a list of T cell receptor beta chains from one sample in a study of T cells in tumors after PD-1 blockade. The protocol was immunoSEQ multiplex PCR, while the TCRdb copy is restricted to in-frame clones and leaves out a portion. The sample lists 11,000 to 15,000 clones, 55% to 70% seen once, with 30% to 40% in the top ten. The sequences come from tumor tissue, collected after anti-PD-1 treatment. Receptors were obtained from a human donor with cutaneous squamous cell carcinoma. Each CDR3 is given with its conserved first and last residue. D genes are given only for firm matches. Only some rows state a clone size, as once, few, many or a class for expanded clones.

TRBJ2-1,TRBV9,.,.,CASSKQVYNEQFF,TGTGCCAGCAGCAAACAGGTTTACAATGAGCAGTTCTTC
TRBJ2-2,TRBV5-4,.,.,CASSFRVGSKAGELFF,TGTGCCAGCAGCTTCCGGGTCGGGTCCAAAGCCGGGGAGCTGTTTTTT
TRBJ2-7,TRBV28,.,.,CASSTLTDGTYEQYF,TGTGCCAGCAGCACCCTCACGGACGGAACCTACGAGCAGTACTTC
TRBJ1-2,TRBV4-1,.,large,CASSQDINRPFNYGYTF,TGCGCCAGCAGCCAAGATATTAACCGACCTTTTAACTATGGCTACACCTTC
TRBJ1-5,TRBV6-1,.,.,CASSERQGVNQPQHF,TGTGCCAGCAGTGAACGCCAGGGCGTCAATCAGCCCCAGCATTTT
TRBJ2-2,TRBV7-7,TRBD2,.,CASARASGANTGELFF,TGTGCCAGCGCTCGGGCTAGCGGGGCCAACACCGGGGAGCTGTTTTTT
TRBJ2-3,TRBV7-8,TRBD1,.,CASSSGQVRDTQYF,TGTGCCAGCAGCTCAGGACAGGTACGAGATACGCAGTATTTT
TRBJ1-2,TRBV7-9,.,.,CASSPRPGINSRGYTF,TGTGCCAGCAGCCCCCGCCCCGGGATTAACTCTCGTGGCTACACCTTC
TRBJ1-5,TRBV7-2,.,.,CATGREKWQPQHF,TGTGCCACCGGGAGAGAAAAATGGCAGCCCCAGCATTTT
TRBJ2-3,TRBV5-6,.,.,CASSSGRDTQYF,TGTGCCAGCAGCTCCGGGCGGGATACGCAGTATTTT
TRBJ1-6,TRBV5-1,TRBD1,.,CASTLAAEQGNNSPLHF,TGCGCCAGCACCTTGGCCGCTGAACAGGGGAATAATTCACCCCTCCACTTT
TRBJ2-7,TRBV11-3,.,few,CASSPGGQGGYEQYF,TGTGCCAGCAGCCCTGGCGGGCAGGGGGGATACGAGCAGTACTTC
TRBJ2-7,TRBV29-1,.,.,CSVSDGSYEQYF,TGCAGCGTGTCAGACGGCTCCTACGAGCAGTACTTC
TRBJ2-7,TRBV11-3,.,.,CASSLGGIYEQYF,TGTGCCAGCAGCTTAGGGGGCATCTACGAGCAGTACTTC
TRBJ2-7,TRBV3-1/TRBV3-2,TRBD2,.,CASSPIVTSGGSYEQYF,TGTGCCAGCAGCCCTATTGTGACTAGCGGGGGATCCTACGAGCAGTACTTC
TRBJ2-1,TRBV19,TRBD1,.,CASSIRDRGLDEQFF,TGTGCCAGTAGTATCCGGGACAGGGGGCTTGATGAGCAGTTCTTC
TRBJ2-7,TRBV7-3,TRBD2,.,CASSPDGTSGSYEQYF,TGTGCCAGCAGCCCAGATGGAACTAGCGGGAGCTACGAGCAGTACTTC
TRBJ2-3,TRBV9,TRBD1,.,CASSFRQGGTDTQYF,TGTGCCAGCAGCTTCCGACAGGGGGGGACAGATACGCAGTATTTT
TRBJ2-7,TRBV4-1,TRBD2,.,CASSRTIRTSVIIHEQYF,TGCGCCAGCAGCCGGACTATTAGGACTAGCGTAATAATCCACGAGCAGTACTTC
TRBJ1-5,TRBV27,.,.,CASSSGGSNQPQHF,TGTGCCAGCAGTTCGGGGGGAAGTAATCAGCCCCAGCATTTT
TRBJ1-1,TRBV4-3,.,.,CASSQGGPQAFF,TGCGCCAGCAGCCAAGGAGGGCCGCAAGCTTTCTTT
TRBJ2-1,TRBV27,.,.,CASRLTLAGPYNEQFF,TGTGCCAGCAGACTAACTTTGGCGGGGCCCTACAATGAGCAGTTCTTC